This TCR beta chain stems from a study of T-cell memory formation after mild COVID-19 (dated by TCRdb to 2020 to 2022). Broadly, across the study: TCR sequence clusters from the two donors were found to be largely donor specific. The cohort comprised two young, previously healthy adult volunteers, one female and one male. T-cell clones expanding and contracting after mild COVID-19 in a couple of donors were tracked by longitudinal TCRalpha and TCRbeta repertoire sequencing.

The CDR3 measures 14 amino acids from cysteine to phenylalanine. Of the read, only the CDR3 DNA is kept; its 42 bases are in frame from base 1. After removal of 5 bases from V and 1 base from J, the junction retains 2 bases not matched to a gene. Reading the germline V gene gives CDR1 KGHDR and CDR2 SFDVKD. Broader findings and caveats from the paper: Some responding clones were found in pre-infection memory, which suggests that pre-existing cross-reactive memory T cells took part in the SARS-CoV-2 response. Whether the second-wave clones peaking on day 37 were SARS-CoV-2 specific was not confirmed. From day 15 to 85, contracting clones showed balanced CD4/CD8 phenotypes, whereas a second wave of clones that expanded from day 15 to 37 leaned towards CD4+. The study included only a couple of mild cases, and larger cohorts that include severe cases with pre-infection samples were judged to be necessary. Contracting CD4+ clones were found mainly in CM and EM memory subsets, while CD8+ clones were enriched in EMRA.

TCRdb records Illumina NovaSeq 6000 as the sequencer. Using 5'RACE with constant-segment primers, TCRalpha and TCRbeta cDNA libraries were constructed, with sample barcodes and unique molecular identifiers added in the process. RNA was extracted from every sample with Trizol reagent. Libraries were amplified in two PCR steps, with a second sample barcode and Illumina TruSeq adapters added in the second step. Sequencing of the libraries was done on an Illumina NovaSeq, producing 2 x 150 bp paired-end reads. Processing in the source paper ran as follows. The reads were demultiplexed and collapsed into UMI-guided consensus sequences using migec v1.2.7. Using mixcr v2.1.11, UMI consensuses were aligned to TRA and TRB V and J templates and then assembled into clonotypes. Expanded or contracted clonotypes were those called significant by both edgeR and NoisET, with noise models trained on biological replicates. edgeR calls used a false discovery rate-adjusted p below 0.01 and a log2 fold-change threshold of 1. As an exploratory analysis of dynamics, PCA with hierarchical clustering was applied to max-normalized trajectories of the 1000 most abundant clonotypes. Separately sequenced CD4+ and CD8+ repertoires were used to assign a CD4 or CD8 phenotype to each responding clone. Using fastp at Q25 and MiXCR, TCRdb reprocessed the public reads and kept productive beta chains. Rows are combined by CDR3 protein, so each entry shows the most common genes and DNA. The V and J calls here are based on TCRdb, not the publication. The table for this sample lists 550,000 to 600,000 distinct CDR3 sequences; less than 25% of them were counted only once. Of the sample, approximately 8% falls within the top ten clones.

Ficoll-Paque density gradient centrifugation was the method used to isolate PBMCs. Of note for this clonotype: What antigen it recognizes has not been identified. Base qualities are not provided; no much larger clone lies one nucleotide away.

This TCR was sampled from an adult woman who had mild COVID-19 (a few samples of this study predate the infection). The sample titles of this study are shuffled in the database, so cell type and time point are left out; the donor was told from shared clones. Sequencing was performed on PBMCs or a T cell subset sorted from them (not recorded which). The rearranged chain carries TRBV24-1 and TRBJ2-7; a stretch of 9 junction bases matches TRBD2. The CDR3 protein: CATSASGTSYEQYF. The nucleotides read TGTGCCACCAGTGCTAGCGGGACTTCCTACGAGCAGTACTTC.